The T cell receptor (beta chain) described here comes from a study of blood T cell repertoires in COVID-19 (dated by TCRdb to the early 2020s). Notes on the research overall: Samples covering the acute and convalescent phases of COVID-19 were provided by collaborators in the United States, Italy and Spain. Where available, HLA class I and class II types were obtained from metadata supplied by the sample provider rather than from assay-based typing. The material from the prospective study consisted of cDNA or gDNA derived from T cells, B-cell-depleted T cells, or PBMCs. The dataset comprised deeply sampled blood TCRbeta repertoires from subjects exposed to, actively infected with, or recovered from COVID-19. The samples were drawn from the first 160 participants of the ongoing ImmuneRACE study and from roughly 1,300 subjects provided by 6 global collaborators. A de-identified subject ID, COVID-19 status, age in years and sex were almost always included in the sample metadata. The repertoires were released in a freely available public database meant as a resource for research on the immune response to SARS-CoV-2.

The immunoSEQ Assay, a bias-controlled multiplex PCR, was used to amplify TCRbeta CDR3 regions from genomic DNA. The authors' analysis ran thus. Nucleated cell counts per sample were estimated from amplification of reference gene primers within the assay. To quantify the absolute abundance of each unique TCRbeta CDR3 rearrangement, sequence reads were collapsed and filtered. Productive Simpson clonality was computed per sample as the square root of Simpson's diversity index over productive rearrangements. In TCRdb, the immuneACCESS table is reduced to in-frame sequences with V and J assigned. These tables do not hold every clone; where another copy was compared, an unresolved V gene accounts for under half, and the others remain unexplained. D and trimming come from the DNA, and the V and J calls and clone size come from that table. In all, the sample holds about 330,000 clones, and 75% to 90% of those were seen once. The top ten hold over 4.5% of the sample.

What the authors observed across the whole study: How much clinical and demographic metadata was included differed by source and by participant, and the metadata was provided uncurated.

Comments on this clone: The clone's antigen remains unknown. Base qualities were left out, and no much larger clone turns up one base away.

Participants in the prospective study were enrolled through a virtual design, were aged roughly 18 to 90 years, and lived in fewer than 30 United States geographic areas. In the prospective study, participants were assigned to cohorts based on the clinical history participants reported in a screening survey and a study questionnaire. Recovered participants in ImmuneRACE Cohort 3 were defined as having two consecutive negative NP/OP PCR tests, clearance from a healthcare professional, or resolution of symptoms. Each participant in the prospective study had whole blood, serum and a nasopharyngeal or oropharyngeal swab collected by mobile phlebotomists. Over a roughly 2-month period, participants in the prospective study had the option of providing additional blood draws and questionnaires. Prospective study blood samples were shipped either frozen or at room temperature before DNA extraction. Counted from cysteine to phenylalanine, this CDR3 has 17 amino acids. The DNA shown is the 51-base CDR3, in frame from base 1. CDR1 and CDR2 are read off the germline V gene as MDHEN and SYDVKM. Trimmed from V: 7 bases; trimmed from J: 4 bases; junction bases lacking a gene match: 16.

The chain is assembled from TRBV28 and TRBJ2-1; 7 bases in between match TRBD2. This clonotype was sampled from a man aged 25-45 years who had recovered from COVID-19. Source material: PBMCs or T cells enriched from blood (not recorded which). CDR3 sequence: CASTPASGVAGYNEQFF. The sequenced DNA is TGTGCCAGCACCCCGGCGAGCGGGGTGGCGGGGTACAATGAGCAGTTCTTC.